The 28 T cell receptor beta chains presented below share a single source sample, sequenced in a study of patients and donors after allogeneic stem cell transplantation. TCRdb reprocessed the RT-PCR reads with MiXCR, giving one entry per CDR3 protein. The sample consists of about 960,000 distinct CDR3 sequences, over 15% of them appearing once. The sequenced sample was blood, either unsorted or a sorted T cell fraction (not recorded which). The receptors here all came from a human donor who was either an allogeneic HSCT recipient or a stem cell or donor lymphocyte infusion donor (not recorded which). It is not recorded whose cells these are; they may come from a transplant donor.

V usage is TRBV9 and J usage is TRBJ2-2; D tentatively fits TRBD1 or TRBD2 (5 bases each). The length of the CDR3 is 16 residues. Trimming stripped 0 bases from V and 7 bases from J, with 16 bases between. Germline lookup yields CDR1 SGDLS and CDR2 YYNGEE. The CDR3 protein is CASSVEGRSDIGELFF. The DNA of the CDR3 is TGTGCCAGCAGCGTAGAGGGACGTAGCGATATCGGGGAGCTGTTTTTT.

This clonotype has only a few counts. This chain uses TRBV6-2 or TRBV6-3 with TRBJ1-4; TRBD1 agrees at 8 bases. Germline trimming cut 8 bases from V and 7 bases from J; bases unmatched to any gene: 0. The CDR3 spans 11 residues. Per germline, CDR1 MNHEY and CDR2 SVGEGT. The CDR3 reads CASGQGEKLFF. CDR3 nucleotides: TGTGCCAGCGGACAGGGTGAAAAACTGTTTTTT.

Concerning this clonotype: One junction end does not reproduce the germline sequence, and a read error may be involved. CDR3 sequence: CATSGEDRGGSYEQYF. The DNA for the CDR3 is TGTGCCACCAGCGGAGAAGACAGGGGGGGATCCTACGAGCAGTACTTC. V and J are TRBV15 and TRBJ2-7; 9 nucleotides agree with TRBD1. Germline loops: CDR1 LNHNV, CDR2 YYDKDF (reference sequence). This CDR3 is 16 amino acids long.

In DNA form, the CDR3 reads TGTGCCAGCAGGAATACGTCTAGCAGAACCGGGGAGCTGTTTTTT. Its protein is CASRNTSSRTGELFF. This chain uses TRBV9 with TRBJ2-2; possibly TRBD2 for D (5 bases). The germline V gene encodes CDR1 SGDLS and CDR2 YYNGEE. The V end was cut by 5 bases, the J end by 5 bases, with 16 bases between. This CDR3 spans 15 amino acids.

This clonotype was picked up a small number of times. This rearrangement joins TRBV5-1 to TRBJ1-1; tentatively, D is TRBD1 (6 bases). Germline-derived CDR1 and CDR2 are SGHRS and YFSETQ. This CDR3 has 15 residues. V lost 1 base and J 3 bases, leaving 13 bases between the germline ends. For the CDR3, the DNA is TGCGCCAGCAGCTTGTCGTTGGCAGGGGACACTGAAGCTTTCTTT. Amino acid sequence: CASSLSLAGDTEAFF.

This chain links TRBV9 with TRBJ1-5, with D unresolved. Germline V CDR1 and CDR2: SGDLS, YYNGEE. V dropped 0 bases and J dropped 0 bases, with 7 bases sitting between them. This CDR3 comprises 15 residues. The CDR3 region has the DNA TGTGCCAGCAGCGTAGCACAATATAGCAATCAGCCCCAGCATTTT. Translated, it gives CASSVAQYSNQPQHF. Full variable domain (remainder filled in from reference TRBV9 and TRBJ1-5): DSGVTQTPKHLITATGQRVTLRCSPRSGDLSVYWYQQSLDQGLQFLIQYYNGEERAKGNILERFSAQQFPDLHSELNLSSLELGDSALYFCASSVAQYSNQPQHFGDGTRLSIL.

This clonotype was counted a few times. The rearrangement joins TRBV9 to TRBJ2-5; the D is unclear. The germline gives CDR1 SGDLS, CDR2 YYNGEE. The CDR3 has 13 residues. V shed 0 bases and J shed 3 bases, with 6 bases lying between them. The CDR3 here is CASSVVGKETQYF. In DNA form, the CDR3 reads TGTGCCAGCAGCGTAGTAGGAAAAGAGACCCAGTACTTC.

CDR3 nucleotide sequence: TGTGCCTGGAGTGTGGGGGACAGTCTTTCCTACGAGCAGTACTTC. Translation gives CAWSVGDSLSYEQYF. The chain recombines TRBV30 with TRBJ2-7; 7 bases are a match to TRBD1. The CDR3 consists of 15 residues. After removal of 0 bases from V and 1 base from J, the junction contained 6 bases not matched to a gene. Looked up from germline, CDR1 is GTSNPN and CDR2 is SVGIG (reference sequence).

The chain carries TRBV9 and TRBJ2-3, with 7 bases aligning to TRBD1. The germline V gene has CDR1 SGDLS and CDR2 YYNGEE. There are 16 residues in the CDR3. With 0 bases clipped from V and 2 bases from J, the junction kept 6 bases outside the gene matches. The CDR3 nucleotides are TGTGCCAGCAGCGTAGCAGGGACAGCAGTCACAGATACGCAGTATTTT. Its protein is CASSVAGTAVTDTQYF.

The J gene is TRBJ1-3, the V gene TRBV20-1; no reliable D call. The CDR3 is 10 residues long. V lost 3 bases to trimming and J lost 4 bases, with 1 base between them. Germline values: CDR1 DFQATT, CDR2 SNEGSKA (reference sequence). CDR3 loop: CSASGNTIYF. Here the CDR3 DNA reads TGCAGTGCTAGCGGAAACACCATATATTTT.

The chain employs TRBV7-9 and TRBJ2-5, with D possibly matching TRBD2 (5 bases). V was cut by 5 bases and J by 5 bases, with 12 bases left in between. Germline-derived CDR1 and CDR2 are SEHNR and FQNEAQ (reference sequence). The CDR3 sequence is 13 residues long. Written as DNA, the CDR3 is TGTGCCAGCAGCCCAAGGGAGATGGAGACCCAGTACTTC. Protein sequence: CASSPREMETQYF.

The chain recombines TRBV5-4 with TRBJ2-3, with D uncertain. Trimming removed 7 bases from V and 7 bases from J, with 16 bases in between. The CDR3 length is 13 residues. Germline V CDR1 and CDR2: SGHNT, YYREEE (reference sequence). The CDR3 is CASAIFGSYTQYF. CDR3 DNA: TGTGCCAGCGCCATTTTCGGGTCTTATACGCAGTATTTT.

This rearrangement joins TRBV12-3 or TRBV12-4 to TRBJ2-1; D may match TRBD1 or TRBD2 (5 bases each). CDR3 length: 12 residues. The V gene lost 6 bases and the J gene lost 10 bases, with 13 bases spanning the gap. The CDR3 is CASRGVLGEQFF. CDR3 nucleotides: TGTGCCAGCAGGGGGGTCCTCGGGGAGCAGTTCTTC.

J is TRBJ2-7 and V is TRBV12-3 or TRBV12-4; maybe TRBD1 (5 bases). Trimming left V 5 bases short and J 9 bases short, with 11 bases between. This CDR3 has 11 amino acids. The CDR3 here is CASSQGYGQYF. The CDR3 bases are TGTGCCAGCAGTCAGGGTTATGGGCAGTACTTC.

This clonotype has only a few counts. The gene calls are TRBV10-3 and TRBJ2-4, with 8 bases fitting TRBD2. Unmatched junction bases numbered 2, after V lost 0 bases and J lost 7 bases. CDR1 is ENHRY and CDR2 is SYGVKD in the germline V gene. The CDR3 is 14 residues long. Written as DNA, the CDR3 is TGTGCCATCAGTGAGTCAGGCGGGGGGAACATTCAGTACTTC. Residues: CAISESGGGNIQYF.

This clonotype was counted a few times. The chain's CDR3 is CASSLGTGTAQETQYF. DNA of the CDR3: TGTGCCAGCAGCTTGGGGACCGGGACAGCTCAAGAGACCCAGTACTTC. This chain connects TRBV11-2 to TRBJ2-5; 7 nucleotides agree with TRBD1. V trimming: 3 bases; J trimming: 2 bases; junction bases outside the gene matches: 9. This CDR3 is built from 16 residues. Germline V lookup: CDR1 SGHAT, CDR2 FQNNGV.

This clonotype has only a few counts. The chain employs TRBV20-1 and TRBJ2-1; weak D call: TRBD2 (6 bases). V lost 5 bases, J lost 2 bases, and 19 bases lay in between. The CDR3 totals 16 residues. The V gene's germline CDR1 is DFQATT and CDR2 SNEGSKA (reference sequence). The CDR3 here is CSAVTKGAGPYNEQFF. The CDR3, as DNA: TGCAGTGCTGTAACTAAAGGGGCGGGGCCCTACAATGAGCAGTTCTTC.

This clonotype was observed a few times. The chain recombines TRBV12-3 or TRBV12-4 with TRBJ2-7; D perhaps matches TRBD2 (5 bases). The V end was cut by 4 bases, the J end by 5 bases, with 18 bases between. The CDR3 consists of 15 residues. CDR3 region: CASSSPRGQHDEQYF. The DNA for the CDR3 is TGTGCCAGCAGTTCCCCTAGAGGGCAGCACGACGAGCAGTACTTC.

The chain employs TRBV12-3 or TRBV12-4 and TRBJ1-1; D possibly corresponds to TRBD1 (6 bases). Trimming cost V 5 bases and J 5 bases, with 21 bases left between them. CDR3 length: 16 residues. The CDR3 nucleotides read TGTGCCAGCAGTCCGGGAAGGGGGAGGGAGACGACTGAAGCTTTCTTT. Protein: CASSPGRGRETTEAFF.

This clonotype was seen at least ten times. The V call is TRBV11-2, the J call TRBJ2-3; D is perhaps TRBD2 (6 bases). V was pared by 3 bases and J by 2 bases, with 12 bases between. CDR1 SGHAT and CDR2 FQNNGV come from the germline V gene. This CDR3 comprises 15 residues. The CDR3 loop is CASSFSGADTDTQYF. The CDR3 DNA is TGTGCCAGCAGCTTCTCGGGAGCGGACACAGATACGCAGTATTTT.

CDR3 amino acids: CASSGTSGRSYNEQFF. The CDR3 DNA follows: TGTGCCAGCAGCGGGACTAGCGGGAGGTCCTACAATGAGCAGTTCTTC. V is TRBV2 and J is TRBJ2-1; 15 nucleotides line up with TRBD2. Trimming at V came to 6 bases and at J to 1 base, leaving 1 base not matched to a gene. Germline V lookup: CDR1 SNHLY, CDR2 FYNNEI. The CDR3 contains 16 residues.

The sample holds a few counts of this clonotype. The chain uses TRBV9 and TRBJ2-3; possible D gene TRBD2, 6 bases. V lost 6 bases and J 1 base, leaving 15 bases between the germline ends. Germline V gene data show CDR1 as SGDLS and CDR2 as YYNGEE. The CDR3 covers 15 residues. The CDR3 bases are TGTGCCAGCACGGGGGATTCTCTTGGCACAGATACGCAGTATTTT. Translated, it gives CASTGDSLGTDTQYF.

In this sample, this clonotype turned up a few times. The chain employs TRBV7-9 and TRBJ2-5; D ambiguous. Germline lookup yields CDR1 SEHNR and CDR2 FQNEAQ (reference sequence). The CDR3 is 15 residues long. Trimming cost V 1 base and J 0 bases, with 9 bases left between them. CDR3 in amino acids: CASSLGGWYQETQYF. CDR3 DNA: TGTGCCAGCAGCTTAGGCGGCTGGTACCAAGAGACCCAGTACTTC.

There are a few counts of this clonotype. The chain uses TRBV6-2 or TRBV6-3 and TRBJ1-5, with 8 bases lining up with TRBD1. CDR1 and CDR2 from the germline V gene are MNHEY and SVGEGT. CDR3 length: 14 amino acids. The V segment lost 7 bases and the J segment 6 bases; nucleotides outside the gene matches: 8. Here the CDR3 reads CASTFQGASQPQHF. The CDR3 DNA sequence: TGTGCCAGCACCTTCCAGGGGGCGAGTCAGCCCCAGCATTTT.

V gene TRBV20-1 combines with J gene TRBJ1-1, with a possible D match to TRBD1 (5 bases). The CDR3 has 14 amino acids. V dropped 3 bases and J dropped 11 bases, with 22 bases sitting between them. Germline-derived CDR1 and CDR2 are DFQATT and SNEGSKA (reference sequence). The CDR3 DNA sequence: TGCAGTGCTAGGAGTGGGTCCCGAGGGGCGGGGGCTTTCTTT. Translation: CSARSGSRGAGAFF.

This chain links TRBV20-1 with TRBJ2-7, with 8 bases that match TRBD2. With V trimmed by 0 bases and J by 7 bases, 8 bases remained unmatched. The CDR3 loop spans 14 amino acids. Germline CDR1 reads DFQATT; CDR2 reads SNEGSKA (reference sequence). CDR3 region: CSARDQRGGNEQYF. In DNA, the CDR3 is TGCAGTGCTAGAGATCAACGGGGGGGCAATGAGCAGTACTTC.

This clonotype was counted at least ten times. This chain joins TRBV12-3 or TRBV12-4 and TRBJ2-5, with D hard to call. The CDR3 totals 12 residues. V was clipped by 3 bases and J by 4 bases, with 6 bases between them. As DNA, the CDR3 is TGTGCCAGCAGTTTGCGTGCAGAGACCCAGTACTTC. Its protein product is CASSLRAETQYF.

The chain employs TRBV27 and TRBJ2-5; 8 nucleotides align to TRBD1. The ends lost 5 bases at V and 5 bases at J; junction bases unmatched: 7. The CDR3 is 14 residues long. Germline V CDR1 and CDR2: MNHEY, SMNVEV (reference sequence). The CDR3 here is CASSVWTGYETQYF. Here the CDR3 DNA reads TGTGCCAGCAGTGTCTGGACAGGGTACGAGACCCAGTACTTC.